This TCR beta chain came from a study of shared clonotypes between healthy human individuals. Study findings and constraints: Estimated richness values were generally larger in naive subsets than in memory subsets.

The assay was immunoSEQ multiplex PCR, and TCRdb's table has in-frame clones only and misses some. The sample lists more than 2 million clones, around 95% seen once, with about 0.13% in the top ten. A remark on this clone: As yet, its antigen is unknown.

Losses at the gene ends were 4 bases for V and 6 bases for J; bases not matched to a gene: 5. The germline V gene encodes CDR1 SGHRS and CDR2 YFSETQ. The CDR3 covers 15 residues. The chain joins TRBV5-1 to TRBJ2-4; the match to TRBD2 covers 12 bases. This clonotype was obtained from a young man in good health. The sequencing input was naive CD4+ T cells sorted from blood. Subset: CD45RA+ positively selected. The CDR3: CASSTMGLAGNIQYF. The CDR3 coding sequence is TGCGCCAGCAGCACCATGGGACTAGCGGGAAACATTCAGTACTTC.